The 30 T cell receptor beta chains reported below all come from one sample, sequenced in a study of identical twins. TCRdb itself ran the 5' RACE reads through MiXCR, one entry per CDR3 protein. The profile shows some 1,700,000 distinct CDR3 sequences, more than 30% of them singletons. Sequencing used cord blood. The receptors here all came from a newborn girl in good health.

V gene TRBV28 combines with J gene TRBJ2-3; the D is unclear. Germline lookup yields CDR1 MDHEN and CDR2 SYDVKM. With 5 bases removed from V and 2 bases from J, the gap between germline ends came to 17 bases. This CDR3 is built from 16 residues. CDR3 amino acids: CASSPTGRGDTDTQYF. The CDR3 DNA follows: TGTGCCAGCAGTCCCACTGGCCGCGGAGACACAGATACGCAGTATTTT. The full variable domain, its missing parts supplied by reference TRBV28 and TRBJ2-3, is DVKVTQSSRYLVKRTGEKVFLECVQDMDHENMFWYRQDPGLGLRLIYFSYDVKMKEKGDIPEGYSVSREKKERFSLILESASTNQTSMYLCASSPTGRGDTDTQYFGPGTRLTVL.

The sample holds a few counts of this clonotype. The CDR3 DNA sequence: TGTGCCAGCAGTCCCGGACAAGCGACCCTCTATGGCTACACCTTC. Translating it yields CASSPGQATLYGYTF. The chain uses TRBV6-2 or TRBV6-3 and TRBJ1-2, with D perhaps TRBD1 (5 bases). CDR3 length: 15 residues. In germline, CDR1 is MNHEY, CDR2 SVGEGT. V lost 5 bases to trimming and J lost 4 bases, with 17 bases between them.

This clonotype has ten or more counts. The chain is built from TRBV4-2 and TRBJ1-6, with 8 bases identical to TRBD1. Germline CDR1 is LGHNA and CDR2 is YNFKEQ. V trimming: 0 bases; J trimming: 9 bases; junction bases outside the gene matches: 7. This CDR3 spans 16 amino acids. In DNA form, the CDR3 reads TGTGCCAGCAGCCAAGAAAAGGACAGGGCAACTTCACCCCTCCACTTT. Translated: CASSQEKDRATSPLHF.

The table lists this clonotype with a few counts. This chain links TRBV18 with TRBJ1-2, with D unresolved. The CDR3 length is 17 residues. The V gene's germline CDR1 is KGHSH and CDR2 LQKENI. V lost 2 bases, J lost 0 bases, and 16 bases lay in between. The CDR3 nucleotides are TGTGCCAGCTCACCAGGGTGCCAGTTACAAGCTAACTATGGCTACACCTTC. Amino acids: CASSPGCQLQANYGYTF.

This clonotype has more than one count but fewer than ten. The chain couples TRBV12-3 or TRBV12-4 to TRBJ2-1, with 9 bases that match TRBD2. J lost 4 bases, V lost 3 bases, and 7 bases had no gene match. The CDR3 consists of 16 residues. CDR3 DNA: TGTGCCAGCAGTTTGCCCGGGACTAGCAGATACAATGAGCAGTTCTTC. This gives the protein CASSLPGTSRYNEQFF.

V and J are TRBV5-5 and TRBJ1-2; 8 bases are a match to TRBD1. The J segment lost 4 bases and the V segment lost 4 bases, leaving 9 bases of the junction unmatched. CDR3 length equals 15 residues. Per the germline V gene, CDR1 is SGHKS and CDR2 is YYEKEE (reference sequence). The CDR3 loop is CASSPVQGASYGYTF. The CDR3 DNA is TGTGCCAGCAGCCCCGTGCAGGGGGCCAGCTATGGCTACACCTTC.

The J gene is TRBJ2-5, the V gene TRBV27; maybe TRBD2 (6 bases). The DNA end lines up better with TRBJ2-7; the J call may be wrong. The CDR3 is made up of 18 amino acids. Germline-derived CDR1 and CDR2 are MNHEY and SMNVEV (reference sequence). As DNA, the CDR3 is TGTGCCAGCAGTTCAAACGGGTATTTGTCCGGGGGAGAACACGAGCAGTACTTC. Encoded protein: CASSSNGYLSGGEHEQYF.

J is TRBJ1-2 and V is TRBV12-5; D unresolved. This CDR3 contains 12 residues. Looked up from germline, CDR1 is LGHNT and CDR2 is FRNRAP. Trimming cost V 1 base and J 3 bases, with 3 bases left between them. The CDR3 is CASGLGDYGYTF. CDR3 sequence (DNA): TGTGCTAGTGGTTTGGGGGACTATGGCTACACCTTC.

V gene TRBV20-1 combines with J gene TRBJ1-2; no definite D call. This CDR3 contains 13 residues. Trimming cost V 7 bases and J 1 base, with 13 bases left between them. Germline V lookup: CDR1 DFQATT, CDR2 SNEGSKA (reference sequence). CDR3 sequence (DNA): TGCAGTGGGGAGAGAGGTTTTAACTATGGCTACACCTTC. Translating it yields CSGERGFNYGYTF.

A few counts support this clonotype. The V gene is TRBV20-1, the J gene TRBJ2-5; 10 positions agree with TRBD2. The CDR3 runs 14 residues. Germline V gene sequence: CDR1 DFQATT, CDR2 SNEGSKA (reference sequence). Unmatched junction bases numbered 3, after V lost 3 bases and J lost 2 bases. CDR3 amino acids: CSARRTSGQETQYF. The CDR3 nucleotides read TGCAGTGCTAGGAGGACTAGCGGACAAGAGACCCAGTACTTC.

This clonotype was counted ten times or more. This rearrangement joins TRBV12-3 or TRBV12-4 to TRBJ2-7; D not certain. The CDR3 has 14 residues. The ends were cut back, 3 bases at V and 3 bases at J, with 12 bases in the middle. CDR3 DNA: TGTGCCAGCAGTTTGATGCTCAGCCTCTACGAGCAGTACTTC. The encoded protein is CASSLMLSLYEQYF.

CDR3 in DNA: TGTGCCAGCAGCGCTGAAGGGAATAGCAATCAGCCCCAGCATTTT. Translated, it gives CASSAEGNSNQPQHF. The chain uses TRBV2 and TRBJ1-5; D not certain. The CDR3 runs 15 residues. Between the trimmed V and J ends, which lost 6 bases and 0 bases, there was a span of 12 bases. Germline CDR1 is SNHLY and CDR2 is FYNNEI.

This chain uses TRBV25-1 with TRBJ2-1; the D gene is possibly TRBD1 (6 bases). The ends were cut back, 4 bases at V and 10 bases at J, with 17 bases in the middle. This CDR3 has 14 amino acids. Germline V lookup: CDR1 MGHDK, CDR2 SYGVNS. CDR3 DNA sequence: TGTGCCAGCAGTGGAGACAGGCCCCCCTACGAGCAGTTCTTC. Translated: CASSGDRPPYEQFF.

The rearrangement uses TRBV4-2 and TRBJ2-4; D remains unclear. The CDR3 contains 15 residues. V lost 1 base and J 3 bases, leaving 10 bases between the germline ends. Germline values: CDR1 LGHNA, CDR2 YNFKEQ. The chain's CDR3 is CASSQVVAGKNIQYF. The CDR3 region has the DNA TGTGCCAGCAGCCAAGTGGTGGCAGGCAAAAACATTCAGTACTTC.

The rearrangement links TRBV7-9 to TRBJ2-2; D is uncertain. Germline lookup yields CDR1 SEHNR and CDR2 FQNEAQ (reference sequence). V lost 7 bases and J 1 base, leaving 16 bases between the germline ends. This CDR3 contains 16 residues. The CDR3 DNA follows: TGTGCCAGCACAATAAGGTCGGCAGGGAACACCGGGGAGCTGTTTTTT. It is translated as CASTIRSAGNTGELFF.

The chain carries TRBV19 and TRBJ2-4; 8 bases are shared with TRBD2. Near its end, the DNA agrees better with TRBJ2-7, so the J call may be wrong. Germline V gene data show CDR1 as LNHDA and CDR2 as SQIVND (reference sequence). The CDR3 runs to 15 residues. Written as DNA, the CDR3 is TGTGCCAGTAGTATCCATACGGGAGGGGCCTACGAGCAGTACTTC. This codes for CASSIHTGGAYEQYF.

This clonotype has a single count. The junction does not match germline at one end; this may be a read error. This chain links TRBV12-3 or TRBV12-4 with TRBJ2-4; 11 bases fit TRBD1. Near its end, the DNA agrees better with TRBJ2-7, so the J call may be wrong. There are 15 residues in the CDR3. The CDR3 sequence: CAGSFRDRGRYEQYF. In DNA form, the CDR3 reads TGTGCCGGCAGTTTTCGGGACAGGGGGAGGTACGAGCAGTACTTC.

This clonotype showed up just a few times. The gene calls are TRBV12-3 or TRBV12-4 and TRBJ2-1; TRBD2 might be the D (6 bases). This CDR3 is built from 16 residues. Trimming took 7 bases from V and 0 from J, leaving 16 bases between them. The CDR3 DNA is TGTGCCAGCACCAAGATCGGCGGGATCTCCTACAATGAGCAGTTCTTC. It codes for CASTKIGGISYNEQFF.

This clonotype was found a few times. In DNA form, the CDR3 reads TGTGCCAGCAGCTTAGTCCCAATAGCGGGAGTAGCAGATACGCAGTATTTT. This codes for CASSLVPIAGVADTQYF. The chain uses TRBV7-2 and TRBJ2-3, with 9 bases lining up with TRBD2. Germline V gives CDR1 SGHTA, CDR2 FQGNSA. J was trimmed by 4 bases and V by 1 base; bases with no gene match: 9. The CDR3 sequence is 17 residues long.

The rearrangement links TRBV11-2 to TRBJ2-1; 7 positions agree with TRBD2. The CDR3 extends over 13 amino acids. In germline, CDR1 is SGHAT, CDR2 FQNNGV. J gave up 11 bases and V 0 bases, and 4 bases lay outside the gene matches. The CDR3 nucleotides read TGTGCCAGCAGCTTAGATAGGGACTACCAGCAGTTCTTC. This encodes CASSLDRDYQQFF.

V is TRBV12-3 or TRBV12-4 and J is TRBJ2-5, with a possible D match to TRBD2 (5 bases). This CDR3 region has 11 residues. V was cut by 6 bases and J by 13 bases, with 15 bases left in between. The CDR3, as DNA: TGTGCCAGCAGCCATGGACTCCCTATGTACTTC. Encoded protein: CASSHGLPMYF.

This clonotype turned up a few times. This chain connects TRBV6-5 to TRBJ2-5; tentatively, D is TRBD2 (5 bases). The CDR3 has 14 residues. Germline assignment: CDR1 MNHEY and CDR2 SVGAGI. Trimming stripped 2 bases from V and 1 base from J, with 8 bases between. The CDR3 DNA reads TGTGCCAGCAGTTACGGTGCGGGCCAAGAGACCCAGTACTTC. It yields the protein CASSYGAGQETQYF.

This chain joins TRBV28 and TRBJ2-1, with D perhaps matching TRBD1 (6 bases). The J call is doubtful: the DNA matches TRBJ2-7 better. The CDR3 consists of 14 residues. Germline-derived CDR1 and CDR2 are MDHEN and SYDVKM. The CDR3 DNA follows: TGTGCCAGCAGTTTATACGGACAGTACAATGAGCAGTACTTC. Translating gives CASSLYGQYNEQYF.

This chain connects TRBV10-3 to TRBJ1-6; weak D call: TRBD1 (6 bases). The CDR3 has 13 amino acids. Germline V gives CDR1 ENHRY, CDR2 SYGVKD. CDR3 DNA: TGTGCTCATGGTTTGGGGGCAGGGTCACCCCTCCACTTT. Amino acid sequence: CAHGLGAGSPLHF.

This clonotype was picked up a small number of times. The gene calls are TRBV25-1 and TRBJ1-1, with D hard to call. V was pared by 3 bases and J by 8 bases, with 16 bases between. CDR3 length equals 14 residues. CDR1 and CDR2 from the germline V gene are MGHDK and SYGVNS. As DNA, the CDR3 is TGTGCCAGCAGTGATTTGGGCAGTCCACGAGAAGCTTTCTTT. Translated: CASSDLGSPREAFF.

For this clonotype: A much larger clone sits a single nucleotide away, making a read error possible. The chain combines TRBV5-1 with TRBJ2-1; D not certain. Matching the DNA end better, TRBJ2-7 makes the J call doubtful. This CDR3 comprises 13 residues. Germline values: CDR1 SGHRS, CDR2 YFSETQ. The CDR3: CASSAGKDNEQYF. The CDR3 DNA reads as TGCGCCAGCAGTGCTGGGAAAGACAATGAGCAGTACTTC.

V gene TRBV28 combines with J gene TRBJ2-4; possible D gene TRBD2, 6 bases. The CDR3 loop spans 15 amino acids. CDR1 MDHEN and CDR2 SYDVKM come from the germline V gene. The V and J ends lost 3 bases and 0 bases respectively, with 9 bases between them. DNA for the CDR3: TGTGCCAGCAGTTTTCCGGGACTAGCCAAAAACATTCAGTACTTC. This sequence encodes CASSFPGLAKNIQYF.

The CDR3 protein is CSVEDYPENMGTQYF. The CDR3 nucleotides read TGCAGCGTTGAAGATTACCCAGAGAACATGGGTACGCAGTATTTT. The chain joins TRBV29-1 to TRBJ2-3; D is undetermined. This CDR3 contains 15 residues. Germline loops: CDR1 SQVTM, CDR2 ANQGSEA. With 0 bases removed from V and 8 bases from J, the gap between germline ends came to 18 bases.

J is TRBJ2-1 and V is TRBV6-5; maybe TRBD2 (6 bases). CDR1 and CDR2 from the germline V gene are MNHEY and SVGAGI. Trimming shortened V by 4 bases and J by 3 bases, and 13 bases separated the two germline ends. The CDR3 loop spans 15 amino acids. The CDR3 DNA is TGTGCCAGCAGTTCGACTAGTATCGGCTACAATGAGCAGTTCTTC. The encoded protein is CASSSTSIGYNEQFF.

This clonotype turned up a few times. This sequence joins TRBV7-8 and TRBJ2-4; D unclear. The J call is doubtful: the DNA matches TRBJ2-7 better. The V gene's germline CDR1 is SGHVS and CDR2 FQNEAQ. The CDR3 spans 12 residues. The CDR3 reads CASTRESAEQYF. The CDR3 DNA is TGTGCCAGCACTCGAGAGAGTGCCGAGCAGTACTTC.